The text below deals with one TCR beta chain. Its cognate antigen has yet to be identified. No quality values exist for individual bases; no much larger clone is one base distant. This record comes from a study of blood T cell repertoires in COVID-19 (dated by TCRdb to the early 2020s). Turning to the overall study: The collaborator samples originated in the United States, Italy and Spain and spanned the acute and convalescent phases of COVID-19. The prospective study material was composed of cDNA or gDNA derived from T cells, B-cell-depleted T cells, or PBMCs. Deeply sampled blood TCRbeta repertoires from subjects exposed to, actively infected with, or recovered from COVID-19 were included in the dataset. The repertoires were made available in a free public database intended to serve as a resource for research on the immune response to SARS-CoV-2. Samples were obtained from the ongoing ImmuneRACE study (first 160 participants) and from about 1,300 subjects provided by 6 global collaborators. Sample metadata almost always included a de-identified subject ID, COVID-19 status, age in years and sex. Where available, HLA class I and class II types were obtained from metadata supplied by the sample provider rather than from assay-based typing.

Collaborating institutions collected whole blood in K2EDTA tubes following their own protocols. Collaborator samples were shipped for TCRbeta analysis as frozen whole blood, isolated PBMCs, or DNA extracted from either sample type. The immunoSEQ Assay, a bias-controlled multiplex PCR, was used to amplify TCRbeta CDR3 regions from genomic DNA. In the paper's pipeline: Within the assay, amplification of reference gene primers was used to estimate how many nucleated cells each sample contained. To quantify the absolute abundance of each unique TCRbeta CDR3 rearrangement, sequence reads were collapsed and filtered. For each sample, productive Simpson clonality was calculated as the square root of Simpson's diversity index across productive rearrangements. As stored in TCRdb, this immuneACCESS dataset retains in-frame rearrangements with V and J assigned. A fraction of the clones does not appear; measured against another copy, unresolved V genes explain less than half of the discrepancy, and the remainder lacks a known reason. The V and J calls and clone size were taken over from that table, and D and trimming were inferred from the DNA. Present in this sample are 85,000 or so clones, about 95% of which were seen just once. The ten largest clonotypes hold about 4.5% of the sample.

Paper-wide results and their limitations: The quantity of clinical and demographic metadata differed by source and by participant and was supplied without curation.

The germline V gene (reference sequence) gives CDR1 as LGHDT and CDR2 as YNNKEL. The CDR3 runs 14 residues from the cysteine to the phenylalanine. Solely the CDR3 DNA is kept, with 42 bases framed from the first base. Trimming removed 5 bases from V and 1 base from J; the gene matches leave 2 bases unexplained. Specimen: peripheral blood. The clonotype was recovered from a human donor with active COVID-19. The donor label of this sample is uncertain. Here the chain combines TRBV3-1 (or the pseudogene TRBV3-2) and TRBJ2-5, with 9 bases aligning to TRBD2. The sequence in DNA is TGTGCCAGCAGCATGCGGGGGGGCCAAGAGACCCAGTACTTC. Its protein is CASSMRGGQETQYF.